A selection of T cell receptor beta chains follows, all from one sample in a study of technical replicates of blood from several donors. The table came from immunoSEQ multiplex PCR; TCRdb's copy has only in-frame clones and leaves some out. Here the sample spans 65,000 to 95,000 clones, around 97% being singletons. Material: T cells isolated from PBMCs. Receptor source: a human donor in good health. CDR3s include the opening cysteine and the closing phenylalanine or tryptophan. The D gene is left open where the match is weak. Size values are once, few and many counts, or a class for expanded clones, and some rows have none.

v_call: TRBV28; d_call: -; j_call: TRBJ1-5; clone_size: -; cdr3_aa: CASSLRQVSNQPQHF
v_call: TRBV5-3; d_call: -; j_call: TRBJ2-5; clone_size: -; cdr3_aa: CARSEGRPRVETQYF
v_call: TRBV6-1; d_call: -; j_call: TRBJ1-3; clone_size: once; cdr3_aa: CASSGTVTLYTIYF
v_call: TRBV29-1; d_call: -; j_call: TRBJ2-3; clone_size: -; cdr3_aa: CSVERHQTSSTDTQYF
v_call: TRBV4-2; d_call: TRBD1; j_call: TRBJ1-1; clone_size: -; cdr3_aa: CASSQGQGHFTEAFF
v_call: TRBV4-2; d_call: -; j_call: TRBJ2-5; clone_size: -; cdr3_aa: CASSQDQGYQETQYF
v_call: TRBV5-1; d_call: TRBD1; j_call: TRBJ2-1; clone_size: -; cdr3_aa: CASSNTGGSGNEQFF
v_call: TRBV13; d_call: -; j_call: TRBJ1-3; clone_size: once; cdr3_aa: CASSTTSGNTIYF
v_call: TRBV6-1; d_call: -; j_call: TRBJ2-1; clone_size: -; cdr3_aa: CASSETGMVGEQFF
v_call: TRBV30; d_call: -; j_call: TRBJ2-2; clone_size: -; cdr3_aa: CAWSVLAYTGELFF
v_call: TRBV2; d_call: TRBD1; j_call: TRBJ2-1; clone_size: -; cdr3_aa: CASTLGQKYNEQFF
v_call: TRBV9; d_call: -; j_call: TRBJ1-2; clone_size: -; cdr3_aa: CASSVFTGGFYGYTF
v_call: TRBV7-3; d_call: TRBD1; j_call: TRBJ1-2; clone_size: -; cdr3_aa: CASSSARGVGYTF
v_call: TRBV4-2; d_call: -; j_call: TRBJ1-5; clone_size: -; cdr3_aa: CASSQEEAYQPQHF
v_call: TRBV4-2; d_call: TRBD1; j_call: TRBJ2-1; clone_size: -; cdr3_aa: CASSQRQGEDDEQFF